Listed here is a single TCR beta chain. Its matching antigen is unknown. The sample originates from a study of OX40 agonist ivuxolimab in advanced cancers. The overall study: Hepatocellular carcinoma, melanoma, renal cell or head and neck cancer was diagnosed in the dose-escalation patients. Three patients, one with hepatocellular carcinoma and two with cutaneous melanoma, responded partially.

Study-level findings and limits: Clonal expansion by week 6 occurred in CD4+ and CD8+ blood T cells (at 0.1 to 3.0 mg/kg).

Germline trimming cut 7 bases from V and 8 bases from J; bases unmatched to any gene: 23. Germline V gene data show CDR1 as KGHSY and CDR2 as FQNENV. The CDR3 runs 19 residues. Libraries were prepared by immunoSEQ multiplex PCR; TCRdb keeps only in-frame clonotypes and omits some of them. Here the sample spans 40,000 to 45,000 clones, about 88% being singletons. This chain joins TRBV16 and TRBJ2-1; 10 bases map to TRBD2. Material: CD4+ or CD8+ T cells sorted from blood, obtained in a trial of the OX40 agonist ivuxolimab. This sequence originates from an adult with an advanced solid tumor such as melanoma, head and neck, liver or kidney cancer. The chain's CDR3 is CASTPPASGGGPGVDEQFF. The CDR3 DNA reads as TGTGCCAGCACCCCCCCCGCTAGCGGGGGTGGGCCGGGCGTCGATGAGCAGTTCTTC.